This TCR beta chain was identified during a study of blood T cells in healthy people across ages. Note on this clonotype: Its antigen is not identified.

The use of a sample-barcoded 5' primer and a J-beta primer mix characterized a second PCR of 7 to 11 cycles. TCRdb processed the 5' RACE reads anew with MiXCR; each CDR3 protein has one entry. The data contain roughly 700,000 distinct CDR3 sequences, 20% to 25% of them seen just once; the ten biggest clones take up 9.4%. V lost 7 bases and J 4 bases, leaving 16 bases between the germline ends. Looked up from germline, CDR1 is MNHNS and CDR2 is SASEGT. This CDR3 region has 14 residues. Russia was home to the donors, healthy Caucasian individuals aged about 6 to 90. Study-level results: Diversity of TCR beta correlated strongly with naive T cell percentage.

The same data also went into a second study, on T cells of mothers and their children. This second study says: For each mother, over 8 million TCR beta CDR3 reads were obtained, and for each child, about 3 million.

The TCR was taken from a boy younger than 18 in good health. The sequencing input was blood. The rearrangement uses TRBV6-1 and TRBJ1-1, with unresolved D. CDR3 sequence: CASKAEPFVTEAFF. The CDR3, as DNA: TGTGCCAGCAAGGCGGAGCCCTTTGTCACTGAAGCTTTCTTT.